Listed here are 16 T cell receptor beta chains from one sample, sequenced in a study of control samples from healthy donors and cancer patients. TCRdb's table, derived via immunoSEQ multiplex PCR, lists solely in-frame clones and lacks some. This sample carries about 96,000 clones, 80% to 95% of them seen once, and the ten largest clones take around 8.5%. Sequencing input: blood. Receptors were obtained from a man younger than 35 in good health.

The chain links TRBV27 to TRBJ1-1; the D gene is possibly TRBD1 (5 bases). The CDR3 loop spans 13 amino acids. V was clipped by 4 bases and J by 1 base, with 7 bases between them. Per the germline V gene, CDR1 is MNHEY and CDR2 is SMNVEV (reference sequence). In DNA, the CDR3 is TGTGCCAGCAGTTGGGGACCGAACACTGAAGCTTTCTTT. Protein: CASSWGPNTEAFF.

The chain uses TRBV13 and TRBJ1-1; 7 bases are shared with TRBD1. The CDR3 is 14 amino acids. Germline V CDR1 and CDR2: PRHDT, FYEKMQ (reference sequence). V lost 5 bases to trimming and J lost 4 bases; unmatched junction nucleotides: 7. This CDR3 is CASSGDRVGTEAFF. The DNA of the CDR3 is TGTGCCAGCAGCGGAGACAGGGTTGGCACTGAAGCTTTCTTT. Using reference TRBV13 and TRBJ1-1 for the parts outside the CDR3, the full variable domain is AAGVIQSPRHLIKEKRETATLKCYPIPRHDTVYWYQQGPGQDPQFLISFYEKMQSDKGSIPDRFSAQQFSDYHSELNMSSLELGDSALYFCASSGDRVGTEAFFGQGTRLTVV.

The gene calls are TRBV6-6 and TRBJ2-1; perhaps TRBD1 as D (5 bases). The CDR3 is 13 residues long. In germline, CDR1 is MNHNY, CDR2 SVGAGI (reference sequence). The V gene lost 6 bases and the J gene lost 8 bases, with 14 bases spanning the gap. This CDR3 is CASRGDRVDEQFF. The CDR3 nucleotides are TGTGCCAGCAGAGGGGATCGAGTGGATGAGCAGTTCTTC.

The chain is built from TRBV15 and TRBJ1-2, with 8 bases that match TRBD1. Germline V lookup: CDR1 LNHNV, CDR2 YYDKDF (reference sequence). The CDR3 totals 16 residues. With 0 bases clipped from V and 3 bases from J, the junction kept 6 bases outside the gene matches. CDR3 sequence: CATSRDQGAGDYGYTF. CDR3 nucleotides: TGTGCCACCAGCAGAGATCAGGGGGCGGGGGACTATGGCTACACCTTC.

CDR3 amino acids: CASSLLTSGGADGEQFF. DNA for the CDR3: TGCGCCAGCAGCCTTTTGACTAGCGGGGGCGCTGATGGTGAGCAGTTCTTC. V is TRBV4-1 and J is TRBJ2-1, with 12 bases lining up with TRBD2. This CDR3 comprises 17 residues. J was trimmed by 9 bases and V by 4 bases; bases with no gene match: 13. CDR1 MGHRA and CDR2 YSYEKL come from the germline V gene.

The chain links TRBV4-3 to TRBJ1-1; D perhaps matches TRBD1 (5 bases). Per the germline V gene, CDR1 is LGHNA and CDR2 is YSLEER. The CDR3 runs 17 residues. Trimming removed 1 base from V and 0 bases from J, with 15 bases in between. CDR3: CASSQAPPRDLNTEAFF. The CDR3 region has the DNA TGCGCCAGCAGCCAAGCCCCCCCCCGGGACCTGAACACTGAAGCTTTCTTT.

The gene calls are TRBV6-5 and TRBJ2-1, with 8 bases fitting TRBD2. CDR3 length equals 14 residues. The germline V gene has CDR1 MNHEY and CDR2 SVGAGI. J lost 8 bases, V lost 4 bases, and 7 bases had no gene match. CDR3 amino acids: CASSSAGTRYEQFF. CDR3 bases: TGTGCCAGCAGTTCAGCCGGGACTAGATATGAGCAGTTCTTC.

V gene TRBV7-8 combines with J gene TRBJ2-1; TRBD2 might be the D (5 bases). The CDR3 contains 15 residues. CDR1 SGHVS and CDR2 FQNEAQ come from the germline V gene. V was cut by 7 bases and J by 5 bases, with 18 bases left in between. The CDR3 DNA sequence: TGTGCCAGCACTCCGGTCGGGGTAGCCCACAATGAGCAGTTCTTC. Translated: CASTPVGVAHNEQFF. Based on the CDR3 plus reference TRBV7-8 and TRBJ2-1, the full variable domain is GAGVSQSPRYKVAKRGQDVALRCDPISGHVSLFWYQQALGQGPEFLTYFQNEAQLDKSGLPSDRFFAERPEGSVSTLKIQRTQQEDSAVYLCASTPVGVAHNEQFFGPGTRLTVL.

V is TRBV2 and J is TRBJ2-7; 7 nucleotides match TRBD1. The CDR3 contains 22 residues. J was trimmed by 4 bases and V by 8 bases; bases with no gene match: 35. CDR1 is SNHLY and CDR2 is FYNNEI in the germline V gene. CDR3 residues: CASLEGAGQNLNPSFREYEQYF. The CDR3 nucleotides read TGTGCCAGCTTAGAGGGGGCTGGGCAGAATTTAAACCCTAGTTTTAGGGAATACGAGCAGTACTTC.

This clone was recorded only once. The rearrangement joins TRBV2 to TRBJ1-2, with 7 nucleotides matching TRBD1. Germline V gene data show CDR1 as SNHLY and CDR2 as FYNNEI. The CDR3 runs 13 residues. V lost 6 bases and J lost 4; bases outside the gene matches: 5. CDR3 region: CASRRGTVYGYTF. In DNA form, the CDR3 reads TGTGCCAGCAGGAGGGGGACAGTCTATGGCTACACCTTC.

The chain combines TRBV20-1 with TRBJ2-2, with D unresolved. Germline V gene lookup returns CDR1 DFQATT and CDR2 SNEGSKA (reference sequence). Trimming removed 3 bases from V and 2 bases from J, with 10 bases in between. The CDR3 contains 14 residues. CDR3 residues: CSASVRINTGELFF. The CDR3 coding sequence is TGCAGTGCTAGTGTCAGGATAAACACCGGGGAGCTGTTTTTT.

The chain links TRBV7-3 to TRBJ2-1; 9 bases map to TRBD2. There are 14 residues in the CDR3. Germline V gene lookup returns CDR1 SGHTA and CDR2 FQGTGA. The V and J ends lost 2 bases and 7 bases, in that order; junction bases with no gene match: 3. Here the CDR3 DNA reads TGTGCCAGCAGCTTAGCCCTAGCGGGAAATGAGCAGTTCTTC. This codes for CASSLALAGNEQFF.

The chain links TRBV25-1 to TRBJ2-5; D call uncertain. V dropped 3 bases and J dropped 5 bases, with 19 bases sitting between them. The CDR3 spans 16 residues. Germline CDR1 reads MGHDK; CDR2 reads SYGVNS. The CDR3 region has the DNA TGTGCCAGCAGTGAGGGCTTTCGGGCGGTGGGTGAGACCCAGTACTTC. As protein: CASSEGFRAVGETQYF.

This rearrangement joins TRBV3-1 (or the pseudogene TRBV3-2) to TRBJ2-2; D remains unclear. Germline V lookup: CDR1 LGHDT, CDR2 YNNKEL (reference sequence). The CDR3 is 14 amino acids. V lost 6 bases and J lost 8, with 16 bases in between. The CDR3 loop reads CASSPQWAAGELFF. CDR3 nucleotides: TGTGCCAGCAGTCCGCAGTGGGCGGCGGGGGAGCTGTTTTTT.

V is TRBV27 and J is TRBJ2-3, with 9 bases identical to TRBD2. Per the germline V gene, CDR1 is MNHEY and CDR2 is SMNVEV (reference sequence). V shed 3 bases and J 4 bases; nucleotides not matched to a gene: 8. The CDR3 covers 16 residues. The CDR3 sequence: CASSFRGGRAPDTQYF. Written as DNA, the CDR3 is TGTGCCAGCAGTTTTCGCGGCGGGAGGGCCCCAGATACGCAGTATTTT.

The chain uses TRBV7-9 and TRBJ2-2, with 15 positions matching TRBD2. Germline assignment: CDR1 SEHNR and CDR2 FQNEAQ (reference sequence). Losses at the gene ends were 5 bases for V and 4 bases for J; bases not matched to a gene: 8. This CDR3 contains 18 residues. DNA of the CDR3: TGTGCCAGCAGCCAGGGACTAGCGGGAGGTCGTGGCACCGGGGAGCTGTTTTTT. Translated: CASSQGLAGGRGTGELFF.